One and the same sample provided the 20 T cell receptor beta chains below, sequenced in a study of cytotoxic CD8 clonotypes in ibrutinib-treated CLL. The repertoire was sequenced with immunoSEQ multiplex PCR; TCRdb's copy has only in-frame clones and lacks some. The repertoire holds about 130,000 clones, with about 79% as singletons. The source was PBMCs, collected after 12 months of ibrutinib treatment. The receptors stem from a human donor with chronic lymphocytic leukemia.

This rearrangement joins TRBV6-5 to TRBJ2-7; 12 bases match TRBD1. Trimming at V came to 6 bases and at J to 4 bases, leaving 4 bases not matched to a gene. CDR3 size: 14 residues. Germline V lookup: CDR1 MNHEY, CDR2 SVGAGI. The CDR3 DNA sequence: TGTGCCAGCAGCCGGGACAGGGGGCTTTACGAGCAGTACTTC. Translation: CASSRDRGLYEQYF.

This chain uses TRBV30 with TRBJ2-5; D gene ambiguous. CDR1 and CDR2 from the germline V gene are GTSNPN and SVGIG (reference sequence). This CDR3 region has 14 residues. The V gene lost 7 bases and the J gene lost 0 bases, with 15 bases spanning the gap. DNA of the CDR3: TGTGCCTCCTCTTGGAGCAAAGACCAAGAGACCCAGTACTTC. This encodes CASSWSKDQETQYF.

The chain uses TRBV6-6 and TRBJ1-2; 7 nucleotides line up with TRBD1. The V segment lost 6 bases and the J segment 5 bases; nucleotides outside the gene matches: 6. This CDR3 has 13 residues. Germline V gives CDR1 MNHNY, CDR2 SVGAGI (reference sequence). The CDR3 sequence: CASSRDSLYGYTF. CDR3 nucleotide sequence: TGTGCCAGCAGCCGGGACAGCCTATATGGCTACACCTTC.

The V and J genes are TRBV18 and TRBJ1-2; a possible D gene is TRBD1 (5 bases). V was clipped by 3 bases and J by 2 bases, with 13 bases between them. Germline V gene lookup returns CDR1 KGHSH and CDR2 LQKENI. The CDR3 is 15 amino acids. The CDR3 DNA reads TGTGCCAGCTCACCTAGCCGACAGAACAACTATGGCTACACCTTC. Translating gives CASSPSRQNNYGYTF.

CDR3 DNA sequence: TGTGCCAGCAGTACTCAACCCGGGGCTGAAGCTTTCTTT. Its protein product is CASSTQPGAEAFF. V is TRBV25-1 and J is TRBJ1-1; the D is unclear. This CDR3 has 13 amino acids. V was trimmed by 5 bases and J by 6 bases, leaving 13 bases between them. The V gene's germline CDR1 is MGHDK and CDR2 SYGVNS.

A word on this clone: An end of the junction differs from the germline gene, which may be a read error. The V call is TRBV9, the J call TRBJ2-5; 10 bases line up with TRBD2. This CDR3 is 16 amino acids long. From germline, CDR1 is SGDLS and CDR2 YYNGEE. CDR3 sequence reads: CAGSVGASGSQETQYF. For the CDR3, the DNA is TGTGCCGGCAGCGTAGGGGCTAGCGGGAGCCAAGAGACCCAGTACTTC.

The V call is TRBV28, the J call TRBJ1-5; tentative D call: TRBD1 (5 bases). V was clipped by 6 bases and J by 3 bases, with 18 bases between them. CDR3 length: 16 residues. Germline assignment: CDR1 MDHEN and CDR2 SYDVKM. The DNA for the CDR3 is TGTGCCAGCAGCCTTCCCGGGACGGTAGACAATCAGCCCCAGCATTTT. Translated: CASSLPGTVDNQPQHF.

This clone was counted only a few times. The rearrangement links TRBV5-6 to TRBJ1-2, with D maybe TRBD1 (5 bases). Germline values: CDR1 SGHDT, CDR2 YYEEEE. Trimming cost V 2 bases and J 2 bases, with 13 bases left between them. CDR3 size: 15 residues. In DNA, the CDR3 is TGTGCCAGCAGCTTAAGCCGGGACCCGAACTATGGCTACACCTTC. It encodes CASSLSRDPNYGYTF.

V is TRBV18 and J is TRBJ1-3; D is unclear. The CDR3 loop spans 15 amino acids. Trimming took 1 base from V and 0 from J, leaving 7 bases between them. Per germline, CDR1 KGHSH and CDR2 LQKENI. The CDR3 loop reads CASSPRQHSGNTIYF. The CDR3 region has the DNA TGTGCCAGCTCACCACGGCAGCACTCTGGAAACACCATATATTTT.

The gene calls are TRBV7-8 and TRBJ1-2, with 7 bases lining up with TRBD1. The J segment lost 6 bases and the V segment lost 5 bases, leaving 9 bases of the junction unmatched. The CDR3 is made up of 14 amino acids. Germline-derived CDR1 and CDR2 are SGHVS and FQNEAQ. In nucleotides, the CDR3 is TGTGCCAGCAGCCCCAGGGGGTATCGGGATGGCTACACCTTC. Encoded protein: CASSPRGYRDGYTF.

Only one count was recorded for this clone. Distinct nucleotide sequences in the sample also encode this CDR3. The CDR3 DNA follows: TGTGCCAGCAGTTTACGACTTCAAGAGACCCAGTACTTC. Translation gives CASSLRLQETQYF. This sequence joins TRBV27 and TRBJ2-5; D uncertain. CDR3 length: 13 amino acids. Trimming left V 2 bases short and J 2 bases short, with 6 bases between. Germline V gene lookup returns CDR1 MNHEY and CDR2 SMNVEV (reference sequence).

The chain combines TRBV28 with TRBJ2-3; D is perhaps TRBD1 (5 bases). V gave up 1 base and J gave up 3 bases, with 11 bases separating them. From germline, CDR1 is MDHEN and CDR2 SYDVKM. This CDR3 comprises 15 residues. This CDR3 reads CASSLLGVKTDTQYF. The CDR3, as DNA: TGTGCCAGCAGTTTATTAGGGGTGAAAACAGATACGCAGTATTTT.

V and J are TRBV6-5 and TRBJ2-5, with 8 bases matching TRBD2. V shed 6 bases and J 0 bases; nucleotides not matched to a gene: 3. Germline V gene data show CDR1 as MNHEY and CDR2 as SVGAGI. CDR3 size: 14 residues. DNA of the CDR3: TGTGCCAGCAGGGTTAGCGGGGACCAAGAGACCCAGTACTTC. Encoded protein: CASRVSGDQETQYF.

This chain joins TRBV30 and TRBJ2-5; 8 bases align to TRBD2. CDR3 length: 17 amino acids. Germline CDR1 and CDR2: GTSNPN and SVGIG (reference sequence). V was clipped by 0 bases and J by 0 bases; unmatched bases: 9. The CDR3 is CAWSVGLAGGYQETQYF. The CDR3, as DNA: TGTGCCTGGAGTGTAGGTCTTGCGGGAGGATACCAAGAGACCCAGTACTTC.

This clone was recorded a few times. V usage is TRBV2 and J usage is TRBJ1-5; D uncertain. There are 15 residues in the CDR3. Looked up from germline, CDR1 is SNHLY and CDR2 is FYNNEI. Trimming took off 3 bases at V and 0 bases at J, with 9 bases between the two ends. The CDR3 coding sequence is TGTGCCAGCAGTGATGTTGGACCTAGCAATCAGCCCCAGCATTTT. This sequence encodes CASSDVGPSNQPQHF.

The chain recombines TRBV7-2 with TRBJ1-5; maybe TRBD1 (5 bases). V was pared by 4 bases and J by 5 bases, with 9 bases between. Per germline, CDR1 SGHTA and CDR2 FQGNSA. This CDR3 region has 13 residues. The CDR3 here is CASSYVGDQPQHF. The CDR3 DNA follows: TGTGCCAGCAGCTACGTGGGGGATCAGCCCCAGCATTTT.

Here the CDR3 reads CASRPGPTPNQPQHF. The DNA of the CDR3 is TGTGCCAGCAGACCAGGACCGACGCCGAATCAGCCCCAGCATTTT. The gene calls are TRBV7-2 and TRBJ1-5; D is unclear. This CDR3 is built from 15 residues. V was trimmed by 6 bases and J by 4 bases, leaving 16 bases between them. The germline gives CDR1 SGHTA, CDR2 FQGNSA.

This clone has just a few counts. V gene TRBV19 combines with J gene TRBJ2-1, with TRBD2 matching over 12 bases. CDR1 is LNHDA and CDR2 is SQIVND in the germline V gene (reference sequence). V was pared by 6 bases and J by 9 bases, with 9 bases of the junction left unmatched. This CDR3 has 15 residues. CDR3 coding DNA: TGTGCCAGTAGCGGGAGACTAGCGGGAGAGGGTGAGCAGTTCTTC. This translates into CASSGRLAGEGEQFF.

DNA for the CDR3: TGTGCCAGCAGCTTAGAGCCAGGGGGCCCCTACGAGCAGTACTTC. Its protein product is CASSLEPGGPYEQYF. The genes are TRBV7-8 and TRBJ2-7; 8 bases fit TRBD1. V gave up 1 base and J gave up 2 bases; unmatched junction bases: 4. There are 15 residues in the CDR3. The germline CDR1 and CDR2 sequences are SGHVS and FQNEAQ.

This chain joins TRBV7-2 and TRBJ2-2, with unresolved D. The CDR3 runs to 15 residues. The germline gives CDR1 SGHTA, CDR2 FQGNSA. V lost 7 bases, J lost 8 bases, and 20 bases lay in between. The CDR3 region has the DNA TGTGCCAGCAAACGCGCGCGCGCCGTAACTGGGGAGCTGTTTTTT. Translated, it gives CASKRARAVTGELFF.